These 31 T cell receptor beta chains share one sample of origin, sequenced in a study of T-cell memory formation after mild COVID-19. One entry per CDR3 protein results from TCRdb running MiXCR on the 5' RACE reads. Of a few hundred thousand distinct CDR3 sequences in the sample, approximately 22% were seen once. Material for sequencing was PBMCs or a T cell subset sorted from them (not recorded which). These receptors were collected from a man aged 18 to 35 who had mild COVID-19 (a few samples of this study predate the infection). Cell type and time point are not known.

This clonotype was picked up a small number of times. This chain connects TRBV19 to TRBJ1-5; maybe TRBD1 (6 bases). The CDR3 totals 14 residues. The V end lost 4 bases, the J end lost 3 bases, and 10 bases lay between the germline ends. Germline V gives CDR1 LNHDA, CDR2 SQIVND (reference sequence). The CDR3 sequence: CASSTQGNNQPQHF. CDR3 sequence (DNA): TGTGCCAGTAGTACTCAGGGGAACAATCAGCCCCAGCATTTT.

This clonotype came up many times. V and J are TRBV12-3 or TRBV12-4 and TRBJ2-1, with 10 nucleotides matching TRBD2. The trim removed 7 bases at V and 7 bases at J, leaving 4 bases unmatched. This CDR3 contains 13 residues. As DNA, the CDR3 is TGTGCCAGCACCCCGACTAGCGGGAATGAGCAGTTCTTC. Translation gives CASTPTSGNEQFF.

The chain carries TRBV5-5 and TRBJ1-1; 11 positions match TRBD1. Germline V gives CDR1 SGHKS, CDR2 YYEKEE (reference sequence). The trim removed 2 bases at V and 7 bases at J, leaving 4 bases unmatched. CDR3 length: 14 residues. CDR3 region: CASSFGQGADEAFF. CDR3 nucleotides: TGTGCCAGCAGCTTCGGACAGGGGGCGGATGAAGCTTTCTTT. The variable domain in full, with the rest retrieved from reference TRBV5-5 and TRBJ1-1, is DAGVTQSPTHLIKTRGQQVTLRCSPISGHKSVSWYQQVLGQGPQFIFQYYEKEERGRGNFPDRFSARQFPNYSSELNVNALLLGDSALYLCASSFGQGADEAFFGQGTRLTVV.

A word on this clonotype: Given a much more abundant clone one base away, this may be a read error. The chain uses TRBV5-1 and TRBJ2-2; TRBD1 matches at 11 bases. The CDR3 contains 15 residues. Germline V gene sequence: CDR1 SGHRS, CDR2 YFSETQ. The CDR3 loop is CASSRDRGNTGEMFF. The DNA for the CDR3 is TGCGCCAGCAGCCGGGACAGGGGGAACACCGGGGAGATGTTTTTT.

The chain employs TRBV5-1 and TRBJ2-5, with TRBD1 matching over 10 bases. CDR3 size: 15 residues. Germline lookup yields CDR1 SGHRS and CDR2 YFSETQ. V was pared by 4 bases and J by 3 bases, with 6 bases of the junction left unmatched. As DNA, the CDR3 is TGCGCCAGCAGCAACGCCGGGACAGGGGAAGAGACCCAGTACTTC. The encoded protein is CASSNAGTGEETQYF. The entire variable domain, with the rest obtained from reference TRBV5-1 and TRBJ2-5, is as follows: KAGVTQTPRYLIKTRGQQVTLSCSPISGHRSVSWYQQTPGQGLQFLFEYFSETQRNKGNFPGRFSGRQFSNSRSEMNVSTLELGDSALYLCASSNAGTGEETQYFGPGTRLLVL.

This chain uses TRBV4-3 with TRBJ2-3; 8 positions agree with TRBD1. This CDR3 comprises 17 residues. The germline CDR1 and CDR2 sequences are LGHNA and YSLEER. The V segment lost 2 bases and the J segment 8 bases; nucleotides outside the gene matches: 15. The CDR3 spells CASSQTTGTGPAGTQYF. The CDR3 DNA reads TGCGCCAGCAGCCAAACCACCGGGACAGGACCTGCTGGTACGCAGTATTTT.

The V gene is TRBV13, the J gene TRBJ2-7, with TRBD2 as a possible D gene (6 bases). This CDR3 spans 13 amino acids. V lost 5 bases to trimming and J lost 4 bases, with 12 bases between them. Germline values: CDR1 PRHDT, CDR2 FYEKMQ (reference sequence). This chain's CDR3 is CASSRGGDYEQYV. CDR3 sequence (DNA): TGTGCCAGCAGCCGTGGAGGGGATTACGAGCAGTACGTC.

In nucleotides, the CDR3 is TGTGCCAGCAGTGGGGCCATCCGGACCGCGCGCACAGATACGCAGTATTTT. This gives the protein CASSGAIRTARTDTQYF. The chain combines TRBV6-1 with TRBJ2-3; D is unresolved. This CDR3 is 17 amino acids long. The V end was cut by 4 bases, the J end by 1 base, with 18 bases between. Germline CDR1 MNHNS, CDR2 SASEGT.

This clonotype has more than one count but fewer than ten. CDR3 protein: CASSPKTSGGAGFF. The DNA of the CDR3 is TGTGCCAGCAGCCCCAAAACTAGCGGGGGGGCAGGGTTCTTC. The J gene is TRBJ2-1, the V gene TRBV7-2; 13 nucleotides match TRBD2. With 5 bases clipped from V and 15 bases from J, the junction kept 10 bases outside the gene matches. The CDR3 is 14 residues long. Germline V gene data show CDR1 as SGHTA and CDR2 as FQGNSA.

This clonotype was found a few times. The chain carries TRBV15 and TRBJ2-5, with a tentative D call TRBD2 (7 bases). CDR3 size: 17 residues. Germline V gives CDR1 LNHNV, CDR2 YYDKDF (reference sequence). Trimming removed 1 base from V and 0 bases from J, with 15 bases in between. The CDR3 sequence: CATSRGAGALYQETQYF. CDR3 coding DNA: TGTGCCACCAGCAGAGGTGCGGGGGCCCTGTACCAAGAGACCCAGTACTTC.

V gene TRBV6-6 combines with J gene TRBJ2-4, with 9 bases lining up with TRBD1. Germline-derived CDR1 and CDR2 are MNHNY and SVGAGI (reference sequence). V lost 2 bases and J lost 6; bases outside the gene matches: 5. CDR3 length equals 15 residues. CDR3 sequence (DNA): TGTGCCAGCAGTTACGGGACAGGGTCCGCAAACATTCAGTACTTC. Translating gives CASSYGTGSANIQYF.

This clonotype appeared many times. The CDR3 sequence: CASSQRTGGDSPLHF. The CDR3 nucleotides are TGTGCCAGCAGCCAAAGGACAGGGGGAGATTCACCCCTCCACTTT. The chain combines TRBV7-2 with TRBJ1-6, with 10 bases matching TRBD1. CDR3 length: 15 amino acids. The J segment lost 8 bases and the V segment lost 5 bases, leaving 6 bases of the junction unmatched. Germline V CDR1 and CDR2: SGHTA, FQGNSA.

This clonotype was recorded a few times. J is TRBJ1-3 and V is TRBV11-2; no clear D. Trimming left V 6 bases short and J 0 bases short, with 3 bases between. In germline, CDR1 is SGHAT, CDR2 FQNNGV. The CDR3 runs 12 residues. The CDR3 sequence: CASRGSGNTIYF. The CDR3 region has the DNA TGTGCCAGCAGGGGCTCTGGAAACACCATATATTTT.

V gene TRBV7-2 combines with J gene TRBJ1-1; the D gene is possibly TRBD1 (6 bases). From germline, CDR1 is SGHTA and CDR2 FQGNSA. The CDR3 has 11 residues. The V end was cut by 5 bases, the J end by 7 bases, with 8 bases between. The CDR3 is CASSNRVEAFF. The CDR3 region has the DNA TGTGCCAGCAGCAACAGGGTTGAAGCTTTCTTT. Using reference TRBV7-2 and TRBJ1-1 for the parts outside the CDR3, the full variable domain is GAGVSQSPSNKVTEKGKDVELRCDPISGHTALYWYRQSLGQGLEFLIYFQGNSAPDKSGLPSDRFSAERTGGSVSTLTIQRTQQEDSAVYLCASSNRVEAFFGQGTRLTVV.

The chain has TRBV5-1 and TRBJ1-1; D possibly corresponds to TRBD1 (6 bases). The CDR3 contains 13 residues. Per the germline V gene, CDR1 is SGHRS and CDR2 is YFSETQ. V gave up 6 bases and J gave up 0 bases, with 9 bases separating them. CDR3 sequence (DNA): TGCGCCAGCACCCAGGGGATGAACACTGAAGCTTTCTTT. Translating gives CASTQGMNTEAFF.

This chain connects TRBV2 to TRBJ2-5, with D possibly being TRBD1 (5 bases). The CDR3 contains 13 residues. V lost 2 bases and J lost 5, with 9 bases in between. Germline CDR1 is SNHLY and CDR2 is FYNNEI. The CDR3 region is CASSERGFETQYF. The CDR3 coding sequence is TGTGCCAGCAGTGAAAGGGGCTTTGAGACCCAGTACTTC.

This clonotype has a handful of counts. The limits of the CDR3 on the DNA are not certain, so only TCRdb's listed CDR3 is given. This chain joins TRBV21-1 and TRBJ1-1; no check of the table's D call, TRBD1, against the DNA was made. TRBV21-1 is designated a pseudogene. The CDR3 length equals 15 residues, ends included. This CDR3 reads CASSKVGQGNTEAFF.

This chain uses TRBV3-1 with TRBJ1-2; 7 bases fit TRBD1. CDR1 and CDR2 (germline): LGHDT, YNNKEL (reference sequence). CDR3 length: 17 residues. Germline trimming cut 1 base from V and 3 bases from J; bases unmatched to any gene: 11. CDR3 sequence: CASSQGRRGRWDYGYTF. The CDR3 nucleotides are TGTGCCAGCAGCCAAGGGCGTAGGGGGCGGTGGGACTATGGCTACACCTTC.

This clonotype was detected only a few times. This chain uses TRBV6-6 with TRBJ2-7; 13 nucleotides line up with TRBD2. The V gene end was trimmed by 5 bases and the J gene end by 6 bases; junction bases not matched to a gene: 7. This CDR3 is built from 15 residues. Per germline, CDR1 MNHNY and CDR2 SVGAGI (reference sequence). Here the CDR3 DNA reads TGTGCCAGCAGTAAACTAGCGGGGGGGTTCTCCGAGCAGTACTTC. It translates to CASSKLAGGFSEQYF.

V and J are TRBV14 and TRBJ1-2; weak D call: TRBD1 (5 bases). Germline CDR1 is SGHDN and CDR2 is FVKESK. CDR3 length equals 13 residues. V shed 2 bases and J shed 4 bases, with 8 bases lying between them. DNA of the CDR3: TGTGCCAGCAGCCAATCCCAGGGCTATGGCTACACCTTC. Its protein product is CASSQSQGYGYTF.

This clonotype has more than one count but fewer than ten. The chain carries TRBV7-8 and TRBJ2-3, with 7 bases lining up with TRBD2. With 9 bases clipped from V and 3 bases from J, the junction kept 6 bases outside the gene matches. The CDR3 consists of 13 residues. Germline CDR1 SGHVS, CDR2 FQNEAQ. Written as DNA, the CDR3 is TGTGCCAGTCTAGCCGGGGGGACAGATACGCAGTATTTT. It specifies CASLAGGTDTQYF.

V usage is TRBV7-2 and J usage is TRBJ2-5; the D gene is possibly TRBD2 (6 bases). The ends were cut back, 3 bases at V and 7 bases at J, with 21 bases in the middle. The V gene's germline CDR1 is SGHTA and CDR2 FQGNSA. The CDR3 is made up of 16 amino acids. The CDR3: CASSFDSGPTLPTQYF. CDR3 DNA: TGTGCCAGCAGCTTTGATAGCGGACCGACTCTACCGACCCAGTACTTC. Full variable domain (remainder filled in from reference TRBV7-2 and TRBJ2-5): GAGVSQSPSNKVTEKGKDVELRCDPISGHTALYWYRQSLGQGLEFLIYFQGNSAPDKSGLPSDRFSAERTGGSVSTLTIQRTQQEDSAVYLCASSFDSGPTLPTQYFGPGTRLLVL.

There are a few counts of this clonotype. The CDR3: CASSQRESYEQYF. CDR3 bases: TGTGCCAGCAGCCAGAGAGAGAGTTACGAGCAGTACTTC. The V gene is TRBV14, the J gene TRBJ2-7; D remains unclear. There are 13 residues in the CDR3. Germline CDR1 SGHDN, CDR2 FVKESK. V dropped 3 bases and J dropped 4 bases, with 10 bases sitting between them. Filled out from reference TRBV14 and TRBJ2-7, the complete variable domain reads EAGVTQFPSHSVIEKGQTVTLRCDPISGHDNLYWYRRVMGKEIKFLLHFVKESKQDESGMPNNRFLAERTGGTYSTLKVQPAELEDSGVYFCASSQRESYEQYFGPGTRLTVT.

In its sample, this clonotype was seen a few times. This chain connects TRBV3-1 to TRBJ2-7; D may be TRBD1 or TRBD2 (6 bases each). Germline V gene data show CDR1 as LGHDT and CDR2 as YNNKEL (reference sequence). V was trimmed by 2 bases and J by 5 bases, leaving 13 bases between them. The CDR3 totals 14 residues. The CDR3 spells CASSQIGGDNEQYF. CDR3 nucleotides: TGTGCCAGCAGCCAAATCGGAGGGGACAACGAGCAGTACTTC.

This clonotype occurred a few times. The junction shows a germline mismatch at one end, possibly a read error. The chain joins TRBV3-1 to TRBJ2-5, with TRBD2 matching over 9 bases. CDR3 length: 12 amino acids. CDR1 is LGHDT and CDR2 is YNNKEL in the germline V gene (reference sequence). CDR3 in amino acids: CASSPSGASRDF. DNA for the CDR3: TGTGCCAGCAGCCCTAGCGGGGCCTCCCGGGACTTC.

CDR3 coding DNA: TGTGCCACCCAGCCTCAGGGAAACACCATATATTTT. Residues: CATQPQGNTIYF. This chain links TRBV12-3 or TRBV12-4 with TRBJ1-3; no firm D call. This CDR3 has 12 residues. V was trimmed by 10 bases and J by 4 bases, leaving 11 bases between them.

The rearrangement uses TRBV5-1 and TRBJ2-5; 8 nucleotides agree with TRBD1. The V and J ends lost 0 bases and 5 bases, in that order; junction bases with no gene match: 6. Germline CDR1 SGHRS, CDR2 YFSETQ. The length of the CDR3 is 15 residues. The CDR3 DNA reads as TGCGCCAGCAGCTTGGTCCCAGGGGGCGAGGAGACCCAGTACTTC. This encodes CASSLVPGGEETQYF.

This clonotype was picked up a small number of times. This chain joins TRBV10-3 and TRBJ2-5, with 7 bases fitting TRBD1. The germline CDR1 and CDR2 sequences are ENHRY and SYGVKD. After removal of 6 bases from V and 5 bases from J, the junction contained 6 bases not matched to a gene. The CDR3 runs 13 residues. CDR3 DNA: TGTGCCATCAGCGGAACAGGGGACGAGACCCAGTACTTC. It codes for CAISGTGDETQYF.

This clonotype was detected only a few times. This rearrangement joins TRBV27 to TRBJ2-5; no clear D. V was shortened by 8 bases and J by 3 bases, with 10 bases between the two germline ends. In germline, CDR1 is MNHEY, CDR2 SMNVEV (reference sequence). The length of the CDR3 is 12 residues. CDR3 sequence: CASRIAKETQYF. Here the CDR3 DNA reads TGTGCCAGCCGGATAGCAAAAGAGACCCAGTACTTC.

The chain has TRBV6-5 and TRBJ2-5; D assignment may be TRBD1 or TRBD2 (7 bases each). Germline CDR1 reads MNHEY; CDR2 reads SVGAGI. This CDR3 contains 16 residues. Trimming shortened V by 6 bases and J by 5 bases, and 22 bases separated the two germline ends. CDR3 coding DNA: TGTGCCAGCAGCTTCGGGGGAGGGGGCTACGGGGAGACCCAGTACTTC. It is translated as CASSFGGGGYGETQYF.

V gene TRBV12-3 or TRBV12-4 combines with J gene TRBJ2-3; possible D gene TRBD1, 5 bases. The V end was cut by 1 base, the J end by 4 bases, with 9 bases between. This CDR3 is built from 14 residues. The CDR3 loop is CASSLGATADTQYF. CDR3 sequence (DNA): TGTGCCAGCAGTTTAGGTGCGACAGCAGATACGCAGTATTTT.